The 22 T cell receptor beta chains listed next were all sequenced from one sample in a study of OX40 agonist ivuxolimab in advanced cancers. The data were produced by immunoSEQ multiplex PCR, yet TCRdb's version contains in-frame clones alone and is incomplete. The sample carries about 140,000 clones, 90% recorded once. Sequenced here: CD4+ or CD8+ T cells sorted from blood, sampled in a trial of the OX40 agonist ivuxolimab. These receptors were collected from an adult with an advanced solid tumor such as melanoma, head and neck, liver or kidney cancer.

V and J are TRBV4-2 and TRBJ2-5; 12 positions match TRBD2. V shed 0 bases, J shed 2 bases, and the junction held 10 bases outside the gene matches. Germline assignment: CDR1 LGHNA and CDR2 YNFKEQ. CDR3 length: 19 residues. The CDR3 sequence: CASSQDWASGREYQETQYF. CDR3 nucleotide sequence: TGTGCCAGCAGCCAAGATTGGGCTAGCGGGAGGGAATATCAAGAGACCCAGTACTTC.

The chain recombines TRBV9 with TRBJ2-3; D is possibly TRBD2 (6 bases). Germline CDR1 reads SGDLS; CDR2 reads YYNGEE. The CDR3 totals 16 residues. Trimming took off 3 bases at V and 0 bases at J, with 14 bases between the two ends. The CDR3 DNA is TGTGCCAGCAGCGCACGGGGGAGCGCTAGCACAGATACGCAGTATTTT. It translates to CASSARGSASTDTQYF.

The chain has TRBV28 and TRBJ2-6, with 10 bases that match TRBD1. The ends lost 10 bases at V and 3 bases at J; junction bases unmatched: 21. This CDR3 comprises 20 residues. Germline CDR1 is MDHEN and CDR2 is SYDVKM. In DNA, the CDR3 is TGTGCCATCCCGAAGTTACCCGGGACAGGGGCGACGGGTGGGGCCAACGTCCTGACTTTC. Its translation is CAIPKLPGTGATGGANVLTF.

The rearrangement joins TRBV4-1 to TRBJ1-4; D remains unclear. V dropped 2 bases and J dropped 4 bases, with 8 bases sitting between them. The CDR3 is 14 amino acids. Germline CDR1 is MGHRA and CDR2 is YSYEKL. The CDR3 loop is CASSQLLYNEKLFF. The CDR3 DNA follows: TGCGCCAGCAGCCAACTACTTTATAATGAAAAACTGTTTTTT.

The V gene is TRBV19, the J gene TRBJ1-5; TRBD1 agrees at 10 bases. The length of the CDR3 is 15 residues. J was trimmed by 9 bases and V by 7 bases; bases with no gene match: 12. Germline V gene lookup returns CDR1 LNHDA and CDR2 SQIVND (reference sequence). CDR3 DNA: TGTGCCAGTACTCCTGACAGGGGGCGATTTAGGCCCCAGCATTTT. As protein: CASTPDRGRFRPQHF. The entire variable domain, with the rest obtained from reference TRBV19 and TRBJ1-5, is as follows: DGGITQSPKYLFRKEGQNVTLSCEQNLNHDAMYWYRQDPGQGLRLIYYSQIVNDFQKGDIAEGYSVSREKKESFPLTVTSAQKNPTAFYLCASTPDRGRFRPQHFGDGTRLSIL.

V and J are TRBV28 and TRBJ1-1; D might be TRBD1 (5 bases). Deletions cut 7 bases from V and 0 bases from J, with 12 bases between. The germline V gene has CDR1 MDHEN and CDR2 SYDVKM. The length of the CDR3 is 14 residues. CDR3 in DNA: TGTGCCAGCACCCCCTCCAGGGTGAACACTGAAGCTTTCTTT. Amino acid sequence: CASTPSRVNTEAFF.

The chain recombines TRBV6-6 with TRBJ2-1; 8 bases align to TRBD2. There are 16 residues in the CDR3. The J segment lost 4 bases and the V segment lost 7 bases, leaving 12 bases of the junction unmatched. Germline CDR1 is MNHNY and CDR2 is SVGAGI (reference sequence). The CDR3 loop reads CASTHVAGSRYNEQFF. CDR3 DNA sequence: TGTGCCAGCACCCATGTAGCGGGGAGCCGTTACAATGAGCAGTTCTTC.

This chain uses TRBV7-2 with TRBJ2-7; possibly TRBD1 for D (6 bases). The V and J ends lost 1 base and 2 bases respectively, with 12 bases between them. Germline lookup yields CDR1 SGHTA and CDR2 FQGNSA. The CDR3 has 15 amino acids. The DNA of the CDR3 is TGTGCCAGCAGCTTAGGGACAGTCATTACCTACGAGCAGTACTTC. Encoded protein: CASSLGTVITYEQYF.

The J gene is TRBJ1-2, the V gene TRBV28; D possibly corresponds to TRBD1 (5 bases). Per germline, CDR1 MDHEN and CDR2 SYDVKM. With 7 bases removed from V and 7 bases from J, the gap between germline ends came to 16 bases. This CDR3 region has 13 residues. CDR3 nucleotide sequence: TGTGCCAGCACCTCGCAGGGCGTTGGTGGCTACACCTTC. The encoded protein is CASTSQGVGGYTF.

The chain employs TRBV11-3 and TRBJ2-1; D gene unclear. There are 15 residues in the CDR3. Germline CDR1 SGHNT, CDR2 YENEEA. V was pared by 5 bases and J by 0 bases, with 11 bases between. CDR3 sequence: CASSPEHRSYNEQFF. CDR3 sequence (DNA): TGTGCCAGCAGCCCGGAACACCGCTCCTACAATGAGCAGTTCTTC.

The chain is built from TRBV28 and TRBJ2-1, with TRBD2 identical over 8 bases. V shed 2 bases, J shed 7 bases, and the junction held 4 bases outside the gene matches. CDR1 and CDR2 from the germline V gene are MDHEN and SYDVKM. The CDR3 runs to 14 residues. The CDR3 nucleotides are TGTGCCAGCAGTTTAGCGGGAGGTGTAAATGAGCAGTTCTTC. As protein: CASSLAGGVNEQFF.

The CDR3 DNA follows: TGTGCCAGCAGCCAAAGACAGGGTAACATGAACACTGAAGCTTTCTTT. This codes for CASSQRQGNMNTEAFF. V gene TRBV14 combines with J gene TRBJ1-1; 7 bases align to TRBD1. The trim removed 2 bases at V and 0 bases at J, leaving 6 bases unmatched. Germline loops: CDR1 SGHDN, CDR2 FVKESK. The CDR3 runs 16 residues.

This chain joins TRBV4-2 and TRBJ2-5; 8 nucleotides agree with TRBD1. Germline lookup yields CDR1 LGHNA and CDR2 YNFKEQ. The CDR3 spans 15 residues. J lost 4 bases, V lost 2 bases, and 6 bases had no gene match. CDR3 bases: TGTGCCAGCAGCCAACCGACAGGGGAGGCAGAGACCCAGTACTTC. This codes for CASSQPTGEAETQYF.

The chain joins TRBV28 to TRBJ2-7; TRBD2 is a possible D gene (6 bases). This CDR3 is 12 amino acids long. Trimming removed 6 bases from V and 6 bases from J, with 12 bases in between. Germline V CDR1 and CDR2: MDHEN, SYDVKM. CDR3 DNA sequence: TGTGCCAGCAGCCAAACAGCGGGCGAGCAGTACTTC. Protein sequence: CASSQTAGEQYF. The complete variable domain, with remaining parts taken from reference TRBV28 and TRBJ2-7, reads DVKVTQSSRYLVKRTGEKVFLECVQDMDHENMFWYRQDPGLGLRLIYFSYDVKMKEKGDIPEGYSVSREKKERFSLILESASTNQTSMYLCASSQTAGEQYFGPGTRLTVT.

This clone appeared a single time. This chain connects TRBV5-1 to TRBJ2-3; D is undetermined. Trimming stripped 0 bases from V and 2 bases from J, with 16 bases between. Germline V CDR1 and CDR2: SGHRS, YFSETQ. The length of the CDR3 is 17 residues. DNA for the CDR3: TGCGCCAGCAGCTTGGGTCCCCGTAGGGTTAACACAGATACGCAGTATTTT. It encodes CASSLGPRRVNTDTQYF.

This clone was recorded once. The V gene is TRBV9, the J gene TRBJ2-1; 8 bases are a match to TRBD1. With 3 bases clipped from V and 0 bases from J, the junction kept 11 bases outside the gene matches. This CDR3 is built from 18 residues. Per germline, CDR1 SGDLS and CDR2 YYNGEE. Written as DNA, the CDR3 is TGTGCCAGCAGCGCTGTTGGGGGGACAGGTAGCTCCTACAATGAGCAGTTCTTC. As protein: CASSAVGGTGSSYNEQFF.

The chain carries TRBV6-5 and TRBJ2-5; TRBD1 might be the D (6 bases). Per germline, CDR1 MNHEY and CDR2 SVGAGI. The length of the CDR3 is 14 residues. V lost 7 bases and J lost 0, with 12 bases in between. DNA for the CDR3: TGTGCCAGCAAGAGGACAGAGTACCAAGAGACCCAGTACTTC. This sequence encodes CASKRTEYQETQYF.

The rearrangement links TRBV5-1 to TRBJ1-1; D remains ambiguous. Trimming left V 4 bases short and J 0 bases short, with 10 bases between. The length of the CDR3 is 14 residues. Germline V gene data show CDR1 as SGHRS and CDR2 as YFSETQ. This CDR3 reads CASSPDGVNTEAFF. CDR3 bases: TGCGCCAGCAGCCCGGACGGTGTGAACACTGAAGCTTTCTTT.

The sample holds one count of this clone. The chain has TRBV30 and TRBJ1-4, with D possibly matching TRBD1 (5 bases). In germline, CDR1 is GTSNPN, CDR2 SVGIG (reference sequence). The CDR3 sequence is 15 residues long. With 0 bases removed from V and 0 bases from J, the gap between germline ends came to 8 bases. CDR3 protein: CAWSVQDTTNEKLFF. The CDR3 DNA reads TGTGCCTGGAGTGTACAGGATACAACTAATGAAAAACTGTTTTTT. Full variable domain (remainder filled in from reference TRBV30 and TRBJ1-4): SQTIHQWPATLVQPVGSPLSLECTVEGTSNPNLYWYRQAAGRGLQLLFYSVGIGQISSEVPQNLSASRPQDRQFILSSKKLLLSDSGFYLCAWSVQDTTNEKLFFGSGTQLSVL.

Only one count was recorded for this clone. This chain uses TRBV19 with TRBJ1-1, with a possible D match to TRBD1 (6 bases). Trimming cost V 6 bases and J 0 bases, with 14 bases left between them. Germline-derived CDR1 and CDR2 are LNHDA and SQIVND (reference sequence). The length of the CDR3 is 15 residues. The CDR3 nucleotides are TGTGCCAGTAGCCTATCGACAGGCATGAACACTGAAGCTTTCTTT. Translated, it gives CASSLSTGMNTEAFF.

The chain couples TRBV11-2 to TRBJ2-1; D is uncertain. Per the germline V gene, CDR1 is SGHAT and CDR2 is FQNNGV. With 0 bases removed from V and 9 bases from J, the gap between germline ends came to 3 bases. This CDR3 spans 11 amino acids. As DNA, the CDR3 is TGTGCCAGCAGCTTAGAGGTTGAGCAGTTCTTC. It is translated as CASSLEVEQFF.

The V gene is TRBV2, the J gene TRBJ2-1, with D tentatively TRBD2 (5 bases). V dropped 2 bases and J dropped 8 bases, with 16 bases sitting between them. The CDR3 spans 15 residues. Per the germline V gene, CDR1 is SNHLY and CDR2 is FYNNEI. CDR3 nucleotides: TGTGCCAGCAGTGAACTTGCGGGTAATCTGGATGAGCAGTTCTTC. Translating it yields CASSELAGNLDEQFF.